The source of this T cell receptor (beta chain) is a study of CD8+ T cells in alopecia areata. Across the whole study: Each day, treated patients took oral tofacitinib twice, at 5 to 10 mg per dose. Patients took tofacitinib for 6 to 18 months, followed by 6 drug-free months.

The CDR3 totals 15 residues. After removal of 6 bases from V and 4 bases from J, the junction contained 9 bases not matched to a gene. CDR1 and CDR2 (germline): GTSNPN, SVGIG (reference sequence). Study findings and constraints: Across lesional scalp, and particularly alopecia totalis/universalis, clonality surpassed that of normal scalp. Many expanded lesional clones stayed in scalp and blood while on tofacitinib.

Following RNA extraction, reverse transcription yielded cDNA that acted as the sequencing template. The repertoire was sequenced with immunoSEQ multiplex PCR; TCRdb's copy has only in-frame clones and lacks some. The sample has roughly 230,000 clones; approximately 45% are singletons. With regard to this clone: Its antigen is still unknown.

The treatment denotes: oral pan-JAK inhibitor, 5-10 mg twice daily. The V call is TRBV30, the J call TRBJ1-5, with 10 bases that match TRBD1. The sequence came from a human donor with alopecia areata. The sample in question was CD4+ T cells sorted from blood, obtained at approximately week 39, from a patient treated with tofacitinib. CDR3 coding DNA: TGTGCCTGCGATCGGGACAGGGGTAGAAATCAGCCCCAGCATTTT. Residues: CACDRDRGRNQPQHF.